The next 5 T cell receptor beta chains were all read from a single sample in a study of brain T cells in children with intractable seizures. Sequencing used immunoSEQ multiplex PCR; TCRdb keeps in-frame clones, though not all of them. This table has 300,000 to 400,000 clones, about 94% appearing once. Specified time point: blood from clinic visit 5 months post-surgery; TSC patient then seizure free. Sample: peripheral blood, taken 4 to 6 months after surgery. Receptor source: a boy younger than two with tuberous sclerosis and intractable seizures.

This chain joins TRBV6-5 and TRBJ1-1, with unresolved D. Trimming left V 0 bases short and J 2 bases short, with 10 bases between. The germline gives CDR1 MNHEY, CDR2 SVGAGI. This CDR3 has 15 residues. The CDR3, as DNA: TGTGCCAGCAGTTACTCGAGAGAGAAAAACACTGAAGCTTTCTTT. This gives the protein CASSYSREKNTEAFF.

The chain recombines TRBV6-5 with TRBJ1-6; D call uncertain. The V gene's germline CDR1 is MNHEY and CDR2 SVGAGI. This CDR3 comprises 14 residues. With 6 bases removed from V and 13 bases from J, the gap between germline ends came to 19 bases. The CDR3 protein is CASRVTLAPSPLHF. The CDR3 DNA reads TGTGCCAGCAGAGTAACCTTAGCGCCGAGTCCCCTCCACTTT.

J is TRBJ1-4 and V is TRBV5-1; TRBD1 might be the D (5 bases). V shed 4 bases and J shed 8 bases, with 9 bases lying between them. Germline V gene data show CDR1 as SGHRS and CDR2 as YFSETQ. The CDR3 loop spans 12 amino acids. CDR3 residues: CASSRWGEKLFF. The CDR3 DNA follows: TGCGCCAGCAGCAGATGGGGGGAAAAACTGTTTTTT.

The CDR3 spells CASSRQGPHNEQFF. The CDR3 DNA is TGTGCCAGCAGCCGCCAAGGACCCCACAATGAGCAGTTCTTC. The rearrangement joins TRBV7-8 to TRBJ2-1; no firm D call. CDR1 SGHVS and CDR2 FQNEAQ come from the germline V gene. The CDR3 runs to 14 residues. Deletions cut 5 bases from V and 5 bases from J, with 13 bases between. Using reference TRBV7-8 and TRBJ2-1 for the parts outside the CDR3, the full variable domain is GAGVSQSPRYKVAKRGQDVALRCDPISGHVSLFWYQQALGQGPEFLTYFQNEAQLDKSGLPSDRFFAERPEGSVSTLKIQRTQQEDSAVYLCASSRQGPHNEQFFGPGTRLTVL.

The chain uses TRBV7-9 and TRBJ1-2; weak D call: TRBD1 (6 bases). The CDR3 runs to 15 residues. Germline V gene lookup returns CDR1 SEHNR and CDR2 FQNEAQ (reference sequence). With 2 bases removed from V and 0 bases from J, the gap between germline ends came to 10 bases. This CDR3 reads CASSLSGQPNYGYTF. The CDR3 region has the DNA TGTGCCAGCAGCTTAAGCGGACAGCCTAACTATGGCTACACCTTC. Drawing the rest from reference TRBV7-9 and TRBJ1-2, the complete variable domain is DTGVSQNPRHKITKRGQNVTFRCDPISEHNRLYWYRQTLGQGPEFLTYFQNEAQLEKSRLLSDRFSAERPKGSFSTLEIQRTEQGDSAMYLCASSLSGQPNYGYTFGSGTRLTVV.